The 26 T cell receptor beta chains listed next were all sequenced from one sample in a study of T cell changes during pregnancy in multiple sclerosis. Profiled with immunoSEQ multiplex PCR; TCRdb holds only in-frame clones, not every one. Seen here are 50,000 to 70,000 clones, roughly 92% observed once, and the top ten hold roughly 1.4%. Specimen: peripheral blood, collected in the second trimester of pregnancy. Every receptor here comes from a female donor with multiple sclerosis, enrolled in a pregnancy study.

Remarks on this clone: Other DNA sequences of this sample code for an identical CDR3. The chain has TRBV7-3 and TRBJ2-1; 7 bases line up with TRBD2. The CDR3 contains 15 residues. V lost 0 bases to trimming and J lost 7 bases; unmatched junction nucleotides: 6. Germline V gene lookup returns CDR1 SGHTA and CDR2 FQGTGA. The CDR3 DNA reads TGTGCCAGCAGCTTAACTTTGGGAGGGAATAATGAGCAGTTCTTC. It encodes CASSLTLGGNNEQFF.

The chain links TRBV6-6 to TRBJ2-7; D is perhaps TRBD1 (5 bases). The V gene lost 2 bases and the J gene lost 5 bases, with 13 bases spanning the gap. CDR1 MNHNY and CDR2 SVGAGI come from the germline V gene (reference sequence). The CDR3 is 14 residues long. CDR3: CASSYRQGDDEQYF. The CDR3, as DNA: TGTGCCAGCAGTTACCGGCAGGGTGACGACGAGCAGTACTTC.

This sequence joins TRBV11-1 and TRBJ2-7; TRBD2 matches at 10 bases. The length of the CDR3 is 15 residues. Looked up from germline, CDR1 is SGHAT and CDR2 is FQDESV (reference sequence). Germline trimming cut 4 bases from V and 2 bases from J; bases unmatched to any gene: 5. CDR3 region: CASSSSGSGPYEQYF. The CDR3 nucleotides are TGTGCCAGCAGCTCTAGCGGGAGCGGGCCCTACGAGCAGTACTTC.

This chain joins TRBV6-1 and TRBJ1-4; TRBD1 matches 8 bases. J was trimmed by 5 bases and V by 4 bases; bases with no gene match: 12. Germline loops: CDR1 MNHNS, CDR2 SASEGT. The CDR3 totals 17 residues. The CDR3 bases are TGTGCCAGCAGTGCCCGTCTGGGACAGGAGCCGAATGAAAAACTGTTTTTT. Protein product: CASSARLGQEPNEKLFF.

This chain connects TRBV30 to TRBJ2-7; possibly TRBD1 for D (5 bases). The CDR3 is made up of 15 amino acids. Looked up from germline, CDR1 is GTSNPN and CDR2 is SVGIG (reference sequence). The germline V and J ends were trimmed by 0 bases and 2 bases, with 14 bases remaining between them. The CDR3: CAWSVDSGLTYEQYF. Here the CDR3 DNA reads TGTGCCTGGAGTGTCGATTCAGGGTTGACCTACGAGCAGTACTTC.

CDR3 DNA: TGCGCCAGCAGCGAGAGACAGGGCACCGGGGAGCTGTTTTTT. Amino acid sequence: CASSERQGTGELFF. V usage is TRBV5-1 and J usage is TRBJ2-2; TRBD1 agrees at 7 bases. V was pared by 4 bases and J by 4 bases, with 4 bases of the junction left unmatched. CDR3 length: 14 residues. Looked up from germline, CDR1 is SGHRS and CDR2 is YFSETQ.

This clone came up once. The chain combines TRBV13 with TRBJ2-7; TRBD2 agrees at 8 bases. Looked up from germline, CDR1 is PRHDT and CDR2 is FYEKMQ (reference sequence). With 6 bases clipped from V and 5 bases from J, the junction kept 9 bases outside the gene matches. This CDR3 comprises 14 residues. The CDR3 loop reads CASRRGGSGHEQYF. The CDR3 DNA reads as TGTGCCAGCAGACGGGGGGGGTCCGGGCACGAGCAGTACTTC. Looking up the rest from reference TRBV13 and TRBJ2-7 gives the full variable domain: AAGVIQSPRHLIKEKRETATLKCYPIPRHDTVYWYQQGPGQDPQFLISFYEKMQSDKGSIPDRFSAQQFSDYHSELNMSSLELGDSALYFCASRRGGSGHEQYFGPGTRLTVT.

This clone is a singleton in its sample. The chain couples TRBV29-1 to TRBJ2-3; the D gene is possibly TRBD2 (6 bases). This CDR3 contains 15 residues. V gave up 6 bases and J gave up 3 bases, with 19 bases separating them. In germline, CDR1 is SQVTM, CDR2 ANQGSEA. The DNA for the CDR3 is TGCAGCGTACCTCGGGGGAGTGGTTCTACAGATACGCAGTATTTT. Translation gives CSVPRGSGSTDTQYF.

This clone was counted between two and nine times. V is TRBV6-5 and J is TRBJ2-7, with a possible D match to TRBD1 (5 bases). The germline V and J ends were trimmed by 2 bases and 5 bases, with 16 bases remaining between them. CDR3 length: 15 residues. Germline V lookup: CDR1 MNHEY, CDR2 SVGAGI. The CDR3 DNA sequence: TGTGCCAGCAGTTACGGGGCTAGATTGTTCCACGAGCAGTACTTC. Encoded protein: CASSYGARLFHEQYF.

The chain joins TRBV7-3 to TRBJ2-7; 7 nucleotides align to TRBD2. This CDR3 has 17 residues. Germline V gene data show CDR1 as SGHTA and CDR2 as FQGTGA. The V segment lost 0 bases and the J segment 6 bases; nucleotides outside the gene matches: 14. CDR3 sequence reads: CASSLTSTRDRGVEQYF. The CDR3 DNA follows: TGTGCCAGCAGCTTAACTTCTACCCGGGACCGGGGGGTCGAGCAGTACTTC.

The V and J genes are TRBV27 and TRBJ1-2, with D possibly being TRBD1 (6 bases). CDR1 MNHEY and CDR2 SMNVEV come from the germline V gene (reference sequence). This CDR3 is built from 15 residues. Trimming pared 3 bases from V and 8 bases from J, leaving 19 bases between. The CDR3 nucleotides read TGTGCCAGCAGTTTTTACGACAGGCCGGAAGCAGGCTACACCTTC. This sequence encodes CASSFYDRPEAGYTF.

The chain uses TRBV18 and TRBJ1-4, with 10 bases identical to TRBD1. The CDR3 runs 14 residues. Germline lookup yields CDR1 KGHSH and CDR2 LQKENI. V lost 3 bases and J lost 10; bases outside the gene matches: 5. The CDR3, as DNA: TGTGCCAGCTCACCCGGGACAGGGGTAGGAAAACTGTTTTTT. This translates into CASSPGTGVGKLFF.

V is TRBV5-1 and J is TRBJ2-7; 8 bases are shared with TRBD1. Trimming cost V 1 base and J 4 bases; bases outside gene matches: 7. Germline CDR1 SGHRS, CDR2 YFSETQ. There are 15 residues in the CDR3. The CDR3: CASSLTPDREYEQYF. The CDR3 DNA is TGCGCCAGCAGCTTGACACCGGACAGGGAGTACGAGCAGTACTTC.

The CDR3 spells CAIWTGGNEKLFF. The CDR3 nucleotides are TGTGCCATCTGGACAGGTGGGAATGAAAAACTGTTTTTT. The rearrangement joins TRBV28 to TRBJ1-4, with 7 bases matching TRBD1. Germline V gene data show CDR1 as MDHEN and CDR2 as SYDVKM. V was clipped by 10 bases and J by 5 bases; unmatched bases: 7. The CDR3 length is 13 residues.

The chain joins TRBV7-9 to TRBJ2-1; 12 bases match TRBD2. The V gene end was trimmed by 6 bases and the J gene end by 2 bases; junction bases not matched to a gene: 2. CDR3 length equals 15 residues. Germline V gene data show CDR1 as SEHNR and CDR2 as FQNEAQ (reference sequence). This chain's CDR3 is CASSWTSGAYNEQFF. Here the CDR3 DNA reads TGTGCCAGCAGTTGGACTAGCGGGGCCTACAATGAGCAGTTCTTC.

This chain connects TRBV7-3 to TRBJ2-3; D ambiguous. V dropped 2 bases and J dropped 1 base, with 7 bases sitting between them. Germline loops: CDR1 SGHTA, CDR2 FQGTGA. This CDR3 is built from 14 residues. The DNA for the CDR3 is TGTGCCAGCAGCTTATCAAGCGGCACAGATACGCAGTATTTT. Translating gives CASSLSSGTDTQYF.

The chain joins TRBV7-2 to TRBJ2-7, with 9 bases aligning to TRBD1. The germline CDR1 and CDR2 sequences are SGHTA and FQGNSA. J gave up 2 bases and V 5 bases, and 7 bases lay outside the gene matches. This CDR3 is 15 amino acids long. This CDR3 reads CASSHTGTGPYEQYF. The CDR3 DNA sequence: TGTGCCAGCAGCCACACCGGGACAGGGCCCTACGAGCAGTACTTC.

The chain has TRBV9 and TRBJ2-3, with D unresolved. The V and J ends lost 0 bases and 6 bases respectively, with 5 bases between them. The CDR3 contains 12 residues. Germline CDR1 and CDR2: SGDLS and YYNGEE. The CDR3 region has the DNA TGTGCCAGCAGCGTAGACGGGGATACGCAGTATTTT. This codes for CASSVDGDTQYF. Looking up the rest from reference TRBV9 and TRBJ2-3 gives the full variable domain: DSGVTQTPKHLITATGQRVTLRCSPRSGDLSVYWYQQSLDQGLQFLIQYYNGEERAKGNILERFSAQQFPDLHSELNLSSLELGDSALYFCASSVDGDTQYFGPGTRLTVL.

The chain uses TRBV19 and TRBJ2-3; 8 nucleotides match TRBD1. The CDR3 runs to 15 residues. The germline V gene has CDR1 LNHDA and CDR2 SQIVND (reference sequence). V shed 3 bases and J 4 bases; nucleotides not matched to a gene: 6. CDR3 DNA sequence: TGTGCCAGTAGTATGGGGGCAGGGGGCCCAGATACGCAGTATTTT. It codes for CASSMGAGGPDTQYF.

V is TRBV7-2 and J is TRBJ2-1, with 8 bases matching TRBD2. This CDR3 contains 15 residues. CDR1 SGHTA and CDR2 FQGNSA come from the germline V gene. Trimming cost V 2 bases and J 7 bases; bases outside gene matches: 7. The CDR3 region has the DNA TGTGCCAGCAGCTTAAGAGCGGGGGCCGAGAATGAGCAGTTCTTC. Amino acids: CASSLRAGAENEQFF.

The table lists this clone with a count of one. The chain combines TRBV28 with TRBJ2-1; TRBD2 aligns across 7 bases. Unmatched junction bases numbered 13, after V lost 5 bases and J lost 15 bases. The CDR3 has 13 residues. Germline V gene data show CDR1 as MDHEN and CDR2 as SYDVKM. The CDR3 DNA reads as TGTGCCAGCAGTCTACTAAAGCGGGACCCGGTGTTCTTC. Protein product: CASSLLKRDPVFF.

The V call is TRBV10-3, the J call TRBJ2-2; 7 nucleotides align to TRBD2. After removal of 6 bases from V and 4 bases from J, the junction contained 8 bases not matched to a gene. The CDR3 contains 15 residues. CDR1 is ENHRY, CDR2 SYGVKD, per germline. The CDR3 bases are TGTGCCATCAGAGGGGCTAGCGGAGGCACCGGGGAGCTGTTTTTT. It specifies CAIRGASGGTGELFF.

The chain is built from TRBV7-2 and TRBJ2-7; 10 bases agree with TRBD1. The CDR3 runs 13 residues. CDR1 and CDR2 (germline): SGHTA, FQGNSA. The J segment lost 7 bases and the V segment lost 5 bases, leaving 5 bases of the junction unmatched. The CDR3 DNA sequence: TGTGCCAGCAGCGTAGACAGGGGGCGAGAGCAGTACTTC. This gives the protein CASSVDRGREQYF. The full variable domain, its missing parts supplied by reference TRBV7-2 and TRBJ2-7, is GAGVSQSPSNKVTEKGKDVELRCDPISGHTALYWYRQSLGQGLEFLIYFQGNSAPDKSGLPSDRFSAERTGGSVSTLTIQRTQQEDSAVYLCASSVDRGREQYFGPGTRLTVT.

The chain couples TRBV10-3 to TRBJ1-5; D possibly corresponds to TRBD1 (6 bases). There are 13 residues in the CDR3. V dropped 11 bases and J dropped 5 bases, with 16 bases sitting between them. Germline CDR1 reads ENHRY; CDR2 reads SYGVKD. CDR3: CAAQGRVDQPQHF. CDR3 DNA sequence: TGTGCCGCGCAGGGGCGCGTCGATCAGCCCCAGCATTTT.

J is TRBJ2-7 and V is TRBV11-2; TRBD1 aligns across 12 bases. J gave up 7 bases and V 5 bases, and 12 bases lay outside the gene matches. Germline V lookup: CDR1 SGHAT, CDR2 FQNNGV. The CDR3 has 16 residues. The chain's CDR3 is CASSHGTGGAGREQYF. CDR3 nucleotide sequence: TGTGCCAGCAGCCACGGGACAGGGGGCGCAGGTCGGGAGCAGTACTTC.

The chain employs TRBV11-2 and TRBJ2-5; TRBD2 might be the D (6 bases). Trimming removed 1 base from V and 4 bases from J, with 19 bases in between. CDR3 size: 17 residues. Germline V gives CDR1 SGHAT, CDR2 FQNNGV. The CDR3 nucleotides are TGTGCCAGCAGCTTAGTGGGGCGGGGCGGGGTGGTAGAGACCCAGTACTTC. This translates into CASSLVGRGGVVETQYF.